This T cell receptor (beta chain) emerged from a study of T cells after yellow fever vaccination. Study results and limitations: Weaker overall, the secondary response nonetheless peaked faster (day 5 versus 15). Abundant bulk-population clonotypes could contaminate the FACS-sorted repertoires. CD4 and CD8 compartments shared a small share of clonotypes, likely from convergent recombination.

As regards this clonotype: The antigen is unknown.

The CDR3 length is 15 residues. CDR1 and CDR2 from the germline V gene are MNHEY and SMNVEV (reference sequence). The germline V and J ends were trimmed by 4 bases and 4 bases, with 17 bases remaining between them. TCRdb passed the 5' RACE reads through MiXCR, listing each CDR3 protein once. The profile shows some 600,000 distinct CDR3 sequences, 12% of them singletons. The source material was PBMCs, sampled on the day of the yellow fever booster vaccination. The TCR comes from a young man who received the YFV17D yellow fever vaccine. This rearrangement joins TRBV27 to TRBJ2-7; a weak D match, TRBD2 (6 bases). CDR3 bases: TGTGCCAGCAGTTCTCCGGGACTCGGGGAGTACGAGCAGTACTTC. This translates into CASSSPGLGEYEQYF.